This TCR beta chain derives from a study of blood T cell repertoires in COVID-19. Study as a whole: From T cells, B-cell-depleted T cells, or PBMCs came the material, which was cDNA or gDNA.

In germline, CDR1 is MNHNS, CDR2 SASEGT. V was pared by 4 bases and J by 7 bases, with 10 bases of the junction left unmatched. The CDR3 loop spans 16 amino acids. As handled by the study authors: Using reference gene primer amplification, nucleated cell counts were estimated. This table comes from immunoSEQ multiplex PCR, and its TCRdb copy is limited to in-frame clones, with some not included. V and J calls and clone size follow that table, whereas D and trimming were derived from the DNA. The sample lists around 86,000 clones, around 87% occurring once. This chain links TRBV6-1 with TRBJ1-6; the match to TRBD1 covers 7 bases. This receptor was obtained from a human donor with acute or convalescent COVID-19. The donor label of this sample is uncertain. Input material: peripheral blood. CDR3 residues: CASSVNPTGRNSPLHF. The CDR3 DNA follows: TGTGCCAGCAGTGTCAACCCGACAGGGCGGAATTCACCCCTCCACTTT.